This entry is about one T cell receptor (beta chain). This clone was observed a few times. Its specific antigen is unknown. Per-base qualities were not stored, and no clone one base away is much larger. Library construction relied on the immunoSEQ multiplex PCR assay. For the multiplex PCR, a mixture combining 60 forward primers for TCR Vbeta segments and 13 reverse primers for TCR Jbeta segments was used. The CDR3 region of rearranged TCR beta genes was amplified from genomic DNA by a multiplex PCR assay. On the Illumina HiSeq System, the amplified TCR beta libraries were sequenced as 87-base-pair reads. As for how the authors treated the data: In a later analysis, tens of millions of unique TCR beta chains were counted across the roughly 700 repertoires, and around 11 million of these chains were shared by at least two donors. Raw reads were error-corrected and collapsed into unique sequences by a nearest-neighbor algorithm in which closely related sequences were merged to remove PCR and sequencing errors. Alignment of CDR3 sequences to IMGT reference sequences was used to assign V, D and J gene segments. For a sequence to be retained, a match of at least six nucleotides to both a V gene segment and a J gene segment was required. Rearrangements were classified as productive when the CDR3 lacked stop codons and remained in frame with V and J, and all other rearrangements were classified as non-productive. Following IMGT convention, CDR3 was defined as the stretch from the second conserved V-encoded cysteine up to the conserved J-encoded phenylalanine. Sequences without an unambiguous match to a single V gene segment were excluded from the earlier analysis of several hundred of the donors. An earlier analysis of fewer than 750 of the donors called V segments functional above 56.7% productive rearrangements and segregating when the between-donor standard deviation exceeded 5%. A statistical classification framework was built for diagnosing cytomegalovirus status from the catalog of TCR beta chain sequences. In a later analysis, TCR nucleotide sequences were compared against IMGT/GENE-DB human TR gene sequences so that V and J genes could be assigned. In a later analysis, CDR3 sequences and most-parsimonious VDJ recombination scenarios were assigned using the TCRdist pipeline. In a later analysis, each TCR beta chain was defined by its CDR3 amino acid sequence together with its V-gene family, and reads without a unique V-gene family were excluded. In a later analysis, nearly 600 highly shared, low-generation-probability nucleotide sequences were removed to address suspected cross-contamination and a sequencing artifact. A later analysis calculated a clonal expansion index for each public chain from normalized within-repertoire ranks of inferred template counts. In a later analysis, generation probabilities were computed using a VDJ recombination model fitted to out-of-frame rearrangements, and the results were checked against IGoR. In a later analysis, hypergeometric tests were used to score TCR-TCR, TCR-HLA and TCR-CMV co-occurrence, with a repertoire-size bias correction applied to TCR pairs. To estimate false discovery rates, a later analysis permuted the HLA or CMV assignments 20 times. In a later analysis, co-occurring TCRs were grouped using DBSCAN, with TCRdist sequence similarity added in when clustering inside HLA-allele-positive subsets. Repertoires with fewer than 30,000 or more than 120,000 public chains were left out of co-occurrence clustering, as were a handful of repertoires with anomalous nucleotide sharing. The immuneACCESS repertoire file appears here via TCRdb, limited to in-frame rearrangements. These files lack a portion of the clones; in checked studies, under half of the deficit traces to unresolved V genes, and the cause of the others is not known. V, J and clone size are taken as reported in that table, and D and trimming were inferred from the DNA itself. The sample table shows about 190,000 clones, and over 9.5% are seen once. Of the sample, 7.8% falls within the top ten clones.

This sample is drawn from a study of cytomegalovirus exposure and HLA in healthy donors (dated by TCRdb to the late 2010s). The study in broad terms: An earlier analysis of 587 of the donors reported 276 Gb of sequence data and 95 million to 120 million unique TCR beta sequences obtained from 150 million to 200 million T cells. About 280 gigabases of sequencing data and about 92 million unique TCR sequences made up an early release that covered roughly 670 HLA-typed donors. The genetic ancestry cluster associated with self-reported Caucasian donors included around four fifths of the 350 to 500 genotyped donors. The study aimed to test whether signatures of past pathogen exposure could be identified by cataloging public T cell receptors. Using immunosequencing, the study profiled T cell repertoires from 666 subjects and related those repertoires to cytomegalovirus serostatus. In addition to the first cohort of 500 to 850 subjects, a separate validation cohort of 100 to 150 different subjects was used. To predict cytomegalovirus infection status, the study combined high-throughput TCR immunosequencing, statistical association of individual TCRs with disease status, and machine learning. To study patterns of TCR occurrence, a later analysis re-analyzed previously published TCR beta repertoires from around 700 donors and added high-resolution HLA genotyping. Rather than using new phenotypic data, the later analysis identified candidate immune exposures from TCR beta sequences and from how often those sequences occurred across donors. An earlier analysis of 500 to 750 of the donors applied high-throughput TCR beta sequencing to assess whether each TCR beta V gene segment acted as functional or pseudogenic. Alongside the repertoire data, information on donor age, sex, ethnicity and CMV serostatus was compiled. A later genetic analysis used genome-wide SNP genotypes for about three fifths of the 666 donors, treating that subset as a discovery cohort. All discovery cohort repertoires had been generated on a single sequencing platform. HLA typing included class I and class II loci at four-digit resolution. The number of typed donors differed by locus: roughly 620-640 for A, B, C, DRB1 and DQB1; 500 to 550 for DQA1; approximately 600 for DPA1; and about 470 for DPB1. Roughly five DR-DQ haplotypes were handled as single units for association and clustering, since linkage in the cohort was strong. Across around 400 genotyped donors of the cohort, an average of 235,054 unique TCR beta nucleotide sequences per donor were sequenced, and roughly 20% of those sequences were non-productive.

Cut back by 0 bases and 2 bases, the V and J ends lie 10 bases apart. From the cysteine up to the phenylalanine, the CDR3 has a length of 15 residues. Here the CDR3 DNA is all that survives: 45 bases in frame from base 1. For CDR1 and CDR2, the germline V gene (reference sequence) lists MNHEY and SMNVEV. Summary of the overall study and its limitations: Several of the top co-occurrence clusters appeared to be linked to parvovirus B19, influenza, CMV and Epstein-Barr virus, according to a later analysis. In both the original and validation cohorts, the classifier was reported to diagnose cytomegalovirus status with high specificity and sensitivity. The authors suggested that the approach could potentially be generalized to other disease states and immunological phenotypes. The study gave a list of under 200 TCR beta chains associated with cytomegalovirus. In a later analysis, most CMV-associated TCR beta chains were found to appear HLA-restricted, with HLA associations seemingly driven largely by CMV exposure. A later analysis found that HLA-associated TCR beta chains were more clonally expanded and had lower generation probabilities than equally common non-associated chains. A group of highly shared sequence variants was considered likely to be a technical artifact of the sequencing pipeline. Because counts were too low, 15 to 20 rarely observed V segments, including chromosome 9 orphons, were left out of the earlier analysis of some 640 of the donors. In a later analysis, TCR association rates were found to vary across HLA loci, with the most associated TCRs seen for DRB1 alleles and the fewest for HLA-C alleles. CMV serostatus was the only immune exposure information available for the cohort. While some public TCRs were present in many individuals, most TCR sequences turned up only very rarely across donors. Correlated functional status among segregating V segments might be attributable to linkage disequilibrium, but an unknown experimental factor could not be ruled out. In vitro tests confirmed that a few of the cytomegalovirus-associated TCR beta chains recognize cytomegalovirus antigens. The cohort was sequenced for TCR beta chains only, and without alpha or paired-chain data the features that could be detected were limited. A later genetic analysis associated a missense DCLRE1C variant with V-gene and J-gene trimming of TCR beta chains, and an independent cohort replicated the association. A further reported finding was that TCR beta sequences accurately predicted the HLA-A and HLA-B alleles for most subjects in the first cohort. Because HLA typing was missing for some donors at each locus, association tests included only the typed subset. In a later analysis, over 15,000 TCR beta sequences were associated with specific HLA alleles at a false discovery rate of 0.05. A later genetic analysis reported fewer N-insertions in productive TCRs among donors in an Asian-associated ancestry cluster than the roughly 620-donor mean. When HLA alleles, especially DR and DQ, strongly co-occurred, TCR associations were difficult to assign to individual alleles. Roughly uniform sequencing depth across donors was assumed in presence/absence analyses, although this assumption may not hold. Broadly in line with IMGT annotations, most TCR beta V segments showed up in productive rearrangements about 90% or about 30% of the time in an earlier analysis of several hundred of the donors. The 87-base-pair reads could not distinguish some IMGT-functional V segments, including TRBV6-2 and TRBV6-3, so those segments were excluded.

In total, roughly 710 healthy bone marrow donors made up the cohort. At the time of sampling, all cohort members were nominally healthy, though unrecorded immune exposures were likely present. The donor tested CMV seropositive and was one of the 289 seropositive cohort members. Each donor provided a peripheral blood sample, and peripheral blood mononuclear cells were used for TCR beta sequencing. The Qiagen DNeasy Blood Extraction Kit was used to extract genomic DNA from the blood cell samples. The sequence was collected from a man in his fifties in good health and CMV-seropositive. Here the chain combines TRBV27 and TRBJ1-2; TRBD1 could be the D gene, as 6 bases match. Source material: PBMCs. The base sequence is TGTGCCAGCAGTTTATCGACACAGGGAAACTATGGCTACACCTTC. Protein translation: CASSLSTQGNYGYTF.